This T cell receptor beta chain stems from a study of blood T cell repertoires in COVID-19. Turning to the study itself: Samples taken during acute and convalescent COVID-19 were collected in the United States, Italy and Spain. The cDNA or gDNA used as material had been derived from T cells, B-cell-depleted T cells, or PBMCs.

In the authors' methods: Using reference gene primer amplification, nucleated cell counts were estimated. Here immunoSEQ multiplex PCR was the method, and the copy in TCRdb shows in-frame clones only, minus some. The DNA was the basis for D and trimming; V, J and clone size are from that table. The repertoire consists of over 90,000 clones, with approximately 87% occurring once and the leading ten covering 15% to 20%. The sequenced material came from peripheral blood. The sequence was obtained from a human donor in a cohort sampled during active COVID-19.

The DNA for the CDR3 is TGTGCCAGCAGCTTTGGCGGGGTGAGCTCCTACAATGAGCAGTTCTTC. It is translated as CASSFGGVSSYNEQFF. V gene TRBV7-6 combines with J gene TRBJ2-1, with a weak D call TRBD2 (6 bases). V lost 3 bases, J lost 0 bases, and 12 bases lay in between. The CDR3 has 16 amino acids. CDR1 and CDR2 (germline): SGHVS, FNYEAQ.